Given below is one T cell receptor (beta chain) in context. Per the germline V gene, CDR1 is SGHAT and CDR2 is FQNNGV. V lost 3 bases to trimming and J lost 1 base, with 12 bases between them. The CDR3 is 16 amino acids. Produced via immunoSEQ multiplex PCR; TCRdb's table is partial and in-frame only. The table has a few million clones, approximately 92% seen once; the top ten hold approximately 1.7%. Naive-designated CD8 cells lacked CD45RO, were positively enriched for CCR7, and omitted terminally differentiated effector memory CD45RA+ cells. The sample originates from a study of shared clonotypes between healthy human individuals.

Sequenced sample: naive CD8+ T cells from PBMCs. This rearrangement joins TRBV11-2 to TRBJ2-2; TRBD1 or TRBD2 may be the D gene (5 bases each). The clonotype originates from a man aged 18 to 35 in good health. Some clones in this sample may be carry-over from other donors' samples. The CDR3 coding sequence is TGTGCCAGCAGCTTTTATCTGGGGGAGAACACCGGGGAGCTGTTTTTT. This codes for CASSFYLGENTGELFF.